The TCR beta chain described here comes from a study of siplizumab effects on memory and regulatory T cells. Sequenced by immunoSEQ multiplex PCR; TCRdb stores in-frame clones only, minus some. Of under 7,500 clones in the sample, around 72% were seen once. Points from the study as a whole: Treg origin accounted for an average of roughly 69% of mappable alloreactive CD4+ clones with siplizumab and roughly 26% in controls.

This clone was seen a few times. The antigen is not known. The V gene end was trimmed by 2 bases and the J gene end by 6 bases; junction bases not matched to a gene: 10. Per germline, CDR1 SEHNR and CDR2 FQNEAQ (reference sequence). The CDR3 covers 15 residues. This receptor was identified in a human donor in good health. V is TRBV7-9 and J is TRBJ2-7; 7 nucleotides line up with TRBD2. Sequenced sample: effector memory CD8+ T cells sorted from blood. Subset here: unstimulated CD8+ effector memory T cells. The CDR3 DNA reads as TGTGCCAGCAGCTTACTTGAGGGACTAAACGGCGAGCAGTACTTC. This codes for CASSLLEGLNGEQYF.